This T cell receptor beta chain is from a study of T cell responses to AZD1222 COVID-19 vaccine (dated by TCRdb to about 2021). Broadly, across the study: A total of more than 230 trial participants underwent TCR sequencing, of whom some 210 received two doses of AZD1222 and some 26 received two doses of the MenACWY control vaccine. Trial participants were enrolled by age into 18-55, 56-69 and 70-plus year subgroups, with around 140, 26 and 57 TCR-sequenced participants respectively.

The CDR3 regions of human TCRbeta chains were subjected to immunosequencing. Regarding the original processing steps: Repertoire TCRs were checked for matches against a reference library of SARS-CoV-2-specific TCRs that had been generated using the MIRA antigen-specificity platform. Breadth meant the fraction of unique TCRs that were SARS-CoV-2-associated, whereas depth meant the fraction of total T cells that were SARS-CoV-2-associated. Using the MIRA data, every spike-specific TCR was mapped to the spike region that the TCR reacted to and assigned to either a CD4 or a CD8 class. Log10-transformed breadth and depth values were compared by one-way ANOVA with Sidak's multiple comparisons tests. TCRdb took over this immuneACCESS table, retaining in-frame rearrangements with V and J assigned. Such tables are incomplete; in checked studies, under half of the missing clones stem from an unresolved V gene, and the remainder is unexplained. V and J calls and clone size follow that table, whereas D and trimming were derived from the DNA. This sample has more than 95,000 clones in its table, and around 89% of those were observed once. Approximately 10% of the sample is taken by the ten largest.

The meaning of the sample's time point label: baseline before first vaccination. According to the study, the label for this sample's treatment or condition signals: meningococcal conjugate vaccine given as trial control. The vaccinee samples were drawn from two UK trials, COV001 and COV002, one of which was a single-blind randomized controlled phase 2/3 trial testing AZD1222 (ChAdOx1 nCoV-19) in healthy adults. For TCRbeta chain sequencing, PBMC samples from trial participants were taken at day 0 and at day 28 after the second dose. For this clone: Its antigen has not been determined. No base quality values were provided; no much bigger clone lies one nucleotide off.

On the study overall, not on this receptor specifically: Nearly half of unique spike-specific TCRs reportedly recognized epitopes outside regions mutated in the B.1.351 and B.1.1.7 variants. Conclusions about previously exposed vaccinees are limited because only a handful of AZD1222 recipients were SARS-CoV-2 seropositive at baseline. Because no day 14 peak-response samples were available, the repertoires could be characterized only after the peak T cell response. Most participants were white British and females outnumbered males, and the authors suggested that clonal diversity may have been underestimated. CD4 TCRs associated with the vaccine covered the entire spike protein, and the dominant responses were in regions 160-218 and 743-854. In the small 56-69-year group, the increase in depth fell short of significance, most likely because of low power. After two AZD1222 doses, spike-specific TCR breadth and depth were significantly higher than at day 0 and than in MenACWY recipients.

The origin of this receptor is an adult in good health. Sequencing was performed on peripheral blood, taken on day 0 of MenACWY control vaccination.

The DNA is TGTGCCACCAGTCAGGTCGATGAGCAGTTCTTC. It codes for CATSQVDEQFF. The rearranged segments are TRBV24-1 and TRBJ2-1; no D gene can be assigned with confidence. Relative to germline, V is 6 bases shorter and J is 8 bases shorter, with 7 bases between their ends. CDR1 and CDR2 are read off the germline V gene as KGHDR and SFDVKD. The cysteine opens and the phenylalanine closes a CDR3 of 11 amino acids. The read is trimmed to its CDR3 DNA, 33 bases read in frame from base 1.